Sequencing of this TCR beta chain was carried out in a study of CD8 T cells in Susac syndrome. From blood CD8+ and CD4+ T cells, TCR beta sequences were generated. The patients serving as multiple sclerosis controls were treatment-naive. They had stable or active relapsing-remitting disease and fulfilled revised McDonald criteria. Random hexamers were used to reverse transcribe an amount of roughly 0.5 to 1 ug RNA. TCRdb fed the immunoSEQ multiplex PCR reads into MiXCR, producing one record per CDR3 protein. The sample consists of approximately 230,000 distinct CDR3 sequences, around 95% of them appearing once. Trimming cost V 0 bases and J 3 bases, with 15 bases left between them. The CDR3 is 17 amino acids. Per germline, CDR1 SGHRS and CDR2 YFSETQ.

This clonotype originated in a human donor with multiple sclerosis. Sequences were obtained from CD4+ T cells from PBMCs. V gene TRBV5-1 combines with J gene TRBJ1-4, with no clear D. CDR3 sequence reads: CASSLAGQAEANEKLFF. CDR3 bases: TGCGCCAGCAGCTTGGCCGGCCAGGCGGAAGCTAATGAAAAACTGTTTTTT. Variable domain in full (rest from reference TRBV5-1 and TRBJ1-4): KAGVTQTPRYLIKTRGQQVTLSCSPISGHRSVSWYQQTPGQGLQFLFEYFSETQRNKGNFPGRFSGRQFSNSRSEMNVSTLELGDSALYLCASSLAGQAEANEKLFFGSGTQLSVL.